This T cell receptor beta chain was sequenced for a study of blood T cell repertoires in COVID-19. Overall study: Donors in the United States, Italy and Spain gave samples during acute or convalescent COVID-19. T cells, B-cell-depleted T cells, or PBMCs provided the cDNA or gDNA that served as material.

Recovered participants had two consecutive negative NP/OP PCR tests, healthcare professional clearance, or symptom resolution. Methods used by the authors: Reference gene primer amplification gave estimated nucleated cell counts. Here immunoSEQ multiplex PCR was the method, and the copy in TCRdb shows in-frame clones only, minus some. The DNA was the basis for D and trimming; V, J and clone size are from that table. In the table there are approximately 230,000 clones, 85% to 95% of which are singletons. Germline V CDR1 and CDR2: KGHSH, LQKENI. The CDR3 length is 14 residues. V shed 7 bases and J 5 bases; nucleotides not matched to a gene: 10.

The J gene is TRBJ1-1, the V gene TRBV18, with 7 bases matching TRBD1. The receptor was derived from a woman between 18 and 29 years old who had recovered from COVID-19. The sequencing input was PBMCs or T cells enriched from blood (not recorded which). CDR3 nucleotide sequence: TGTGCCAGCTACTCGACAGGGCGCAGAACTGAAGCTTTCTTT. It is translated as CASYSTGRRTEAFF. Using reference TRBV18 and TRBJ1-1 for the parts outside the CDR3, the full variable domain is NAGVMQNPRHLVRRRGQEARLRCSPMKGHSHVYWYRQLPEEGLKFMVYLQKENIIDESGMPKERFSAEFPKEGPSILRIQQVVRGDSAAYFCASYSTGRRTEAFFGQGTRLTVV.